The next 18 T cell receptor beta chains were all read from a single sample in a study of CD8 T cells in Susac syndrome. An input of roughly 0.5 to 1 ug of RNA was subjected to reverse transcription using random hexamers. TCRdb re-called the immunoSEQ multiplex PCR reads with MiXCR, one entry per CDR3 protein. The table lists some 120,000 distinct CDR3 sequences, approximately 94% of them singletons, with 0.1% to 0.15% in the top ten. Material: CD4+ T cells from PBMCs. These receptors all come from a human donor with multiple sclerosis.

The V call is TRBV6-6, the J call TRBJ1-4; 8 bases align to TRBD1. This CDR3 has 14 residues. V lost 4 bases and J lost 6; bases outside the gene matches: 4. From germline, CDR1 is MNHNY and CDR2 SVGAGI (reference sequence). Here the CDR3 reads CASSFGQGYEKLFF. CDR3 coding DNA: TGTGCCAGCAGTTTTGGACAGGGCTATGAAAAACTGTTTTTT.

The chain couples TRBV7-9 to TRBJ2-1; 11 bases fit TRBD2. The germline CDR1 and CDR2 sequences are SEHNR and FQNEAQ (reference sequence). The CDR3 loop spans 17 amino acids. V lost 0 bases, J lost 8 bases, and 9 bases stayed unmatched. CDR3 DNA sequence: TGTGCCAGCAGCTTAGCGCAGACTAGCGGGGCAATCGATGAGCAGTTCTTC. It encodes CASSLAQTSGAIDEQFF. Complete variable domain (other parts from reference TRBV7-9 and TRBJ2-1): DTGVSQNPRHKITKRGQNVTFRCDPISEHNRLYWYRQTLGQGPEFLTYFQNEAQLEKSRLLSDRFSAERPKGSFSTLEIQRTEQGDSAMYLCASSLAQTSGAIDEQFFGPGTRLTVL.

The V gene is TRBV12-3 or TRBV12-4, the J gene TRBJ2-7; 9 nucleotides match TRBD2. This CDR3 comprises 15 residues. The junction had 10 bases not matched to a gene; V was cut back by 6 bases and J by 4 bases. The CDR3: CASSRGSGGNYEQYF. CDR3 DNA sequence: TGTGCCAGCAGCCGTGGGAGCGGGGGGAATTACGAGCAGTACTTC.

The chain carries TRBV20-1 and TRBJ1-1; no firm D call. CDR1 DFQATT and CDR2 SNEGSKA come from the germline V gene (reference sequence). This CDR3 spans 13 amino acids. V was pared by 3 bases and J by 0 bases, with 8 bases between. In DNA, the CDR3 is TGCAGTGCTAGGGAATTCATGAACACTGAAGCTTTCTTT. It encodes CSAREFMNTEAFF.

Written as DNA, the CDR3 is TGCAGTGCTATGAGGGGAGACAGGGTGGACACTGAAGCTTTCTTT. It specifies CSAMRGDRVDTEAFF. The V gene is TRBV20-1, the J gene TRBJ1-1; 7 bases are a match to TRBD1. CDR1 and CDR2 from the germline V gene are DFQATT and SNEGSKA (reference sequence). With V trimmed by 4 bases and J by 3 bases, 11 bases remained unmatched. The CDR3 spans 15 residues.

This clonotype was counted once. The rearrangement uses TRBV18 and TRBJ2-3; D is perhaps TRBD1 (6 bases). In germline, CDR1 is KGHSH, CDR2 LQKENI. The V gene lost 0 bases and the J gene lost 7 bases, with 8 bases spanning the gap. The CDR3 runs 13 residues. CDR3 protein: CASSPPDRHTQYF. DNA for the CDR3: TGTGCCAGCTCACCACCGGACAGACATACGCAGTATTTT.

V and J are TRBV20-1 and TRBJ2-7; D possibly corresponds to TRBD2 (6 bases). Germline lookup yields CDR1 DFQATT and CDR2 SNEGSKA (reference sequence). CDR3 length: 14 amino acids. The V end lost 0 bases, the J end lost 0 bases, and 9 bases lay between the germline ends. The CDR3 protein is CSARDGGSSYEQYF. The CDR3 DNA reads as TGCAGTGCTAGAGATGGGGGGAGCTCCTACGAGCAGTACTTC.

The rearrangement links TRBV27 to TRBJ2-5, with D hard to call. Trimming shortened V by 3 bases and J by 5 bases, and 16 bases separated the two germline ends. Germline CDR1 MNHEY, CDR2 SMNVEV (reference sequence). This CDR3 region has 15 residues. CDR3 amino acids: CASSFTHPQSETQYF. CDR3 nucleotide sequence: TGTGCCAGCAGTTTTACCCATCCCCAGTCTGAGACCCAGTACTTC.

The CDR3 bases are TGTGCCAGCAACCCTACGGGACAGGGAATCACAGATACGCAGTATTTT. Protein product: CASNPTGQGITDTQYF. J is TRBJ2-3 and V is TRBV5-6; 9 nucleotides line up with TRBD1. The CDR3 runs to 16 residues. J was trimmed by 2 bases and V by 6 bases; bases with no gene match: 10. Germline values: CDR1 SGHDT, CDR2 YYEEEE.

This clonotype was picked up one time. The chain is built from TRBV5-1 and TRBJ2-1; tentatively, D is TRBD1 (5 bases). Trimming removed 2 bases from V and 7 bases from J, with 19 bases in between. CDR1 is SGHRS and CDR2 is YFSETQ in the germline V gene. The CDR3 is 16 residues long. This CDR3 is CASSLPPMRAGNEQFF. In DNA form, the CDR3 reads TGCGCCAGCAGCTTACCACCGATGCGAGCAGGGAATGAGCAGTTCTTC.

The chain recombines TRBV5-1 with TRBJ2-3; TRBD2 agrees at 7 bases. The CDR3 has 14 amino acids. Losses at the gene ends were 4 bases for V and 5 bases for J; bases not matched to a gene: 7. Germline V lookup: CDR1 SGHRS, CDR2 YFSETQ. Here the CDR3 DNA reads TGCGCCAGCAGCGGGGGGGGAAACGGAGATACGCAGTATTTT. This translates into CASSGGGNGDTQYF. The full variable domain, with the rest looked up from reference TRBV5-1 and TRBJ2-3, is KAGVTQTPRYLIKTRGQQVTLSCSPISGHRSVSWYQQTPGQGLQFLFEYFSETQRNKGNFPGRFSGRQFSNSRSEMNVSTLELGDSALYLCASSGGGNGDTQYFGPGTRLTVL.

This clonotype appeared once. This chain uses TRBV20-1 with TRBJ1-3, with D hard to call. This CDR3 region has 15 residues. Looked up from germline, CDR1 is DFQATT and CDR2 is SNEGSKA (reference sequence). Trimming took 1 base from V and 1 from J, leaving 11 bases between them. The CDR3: CSARGQRTSGNTIYF. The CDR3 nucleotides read TGCAGTGCTAGAGGACAAAGGACGTCTGGAAACACCATATATTTT.

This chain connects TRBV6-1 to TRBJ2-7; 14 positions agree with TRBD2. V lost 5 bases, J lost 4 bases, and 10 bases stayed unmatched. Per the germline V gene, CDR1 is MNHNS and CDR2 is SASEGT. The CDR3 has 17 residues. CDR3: CASSRLAGGPNRYEQYF. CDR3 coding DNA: TGTGCCAGCAGTCGACTAGCGGGAGGGCCCAATCGTTACGAGCAGTACTTC.

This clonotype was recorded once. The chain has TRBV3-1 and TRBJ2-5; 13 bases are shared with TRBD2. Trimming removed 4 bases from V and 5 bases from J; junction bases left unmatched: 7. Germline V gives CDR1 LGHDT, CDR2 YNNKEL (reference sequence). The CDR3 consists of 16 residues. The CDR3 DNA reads TGTGCCAGCAGCCGGGGACTAGCGGGACACCCGGAGACCCAGTACTTC. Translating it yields CASSRGLAGHPETQYF.

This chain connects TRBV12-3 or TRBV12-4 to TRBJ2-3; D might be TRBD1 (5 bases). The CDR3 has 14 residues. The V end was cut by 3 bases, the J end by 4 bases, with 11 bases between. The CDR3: CASSFIGASDTQYF. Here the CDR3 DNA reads TGTGCCAGCAGTTTTATAGGGGCCTCAGATACGCAGTATTTT.

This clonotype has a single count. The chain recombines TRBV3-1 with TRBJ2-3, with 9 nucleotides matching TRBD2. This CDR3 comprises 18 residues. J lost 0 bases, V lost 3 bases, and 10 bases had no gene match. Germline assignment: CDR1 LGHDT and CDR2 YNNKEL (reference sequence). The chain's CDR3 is CASSHPGLAKTSTDTQYF. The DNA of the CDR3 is TGTGCCAGCAGCCACCCGGGACTAGCTAAGACCAGCACAGATACGCAGTATTTT.

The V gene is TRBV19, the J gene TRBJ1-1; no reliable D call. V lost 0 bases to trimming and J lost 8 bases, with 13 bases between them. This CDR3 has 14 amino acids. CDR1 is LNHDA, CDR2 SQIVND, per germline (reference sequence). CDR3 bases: TGTGCCAGTAGTATAGATGAACGGGCCTGGGAAGCTTTCTTT. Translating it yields CASSIDERAWEAFF.

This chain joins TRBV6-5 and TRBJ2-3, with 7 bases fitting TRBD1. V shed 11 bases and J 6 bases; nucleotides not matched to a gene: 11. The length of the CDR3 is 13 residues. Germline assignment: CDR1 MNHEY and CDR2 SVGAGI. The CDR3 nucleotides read TGTGCCTCCACGGGGCAGGGGGTGGATACGCAGTATTTT. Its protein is CASTGQGVDTQYF.